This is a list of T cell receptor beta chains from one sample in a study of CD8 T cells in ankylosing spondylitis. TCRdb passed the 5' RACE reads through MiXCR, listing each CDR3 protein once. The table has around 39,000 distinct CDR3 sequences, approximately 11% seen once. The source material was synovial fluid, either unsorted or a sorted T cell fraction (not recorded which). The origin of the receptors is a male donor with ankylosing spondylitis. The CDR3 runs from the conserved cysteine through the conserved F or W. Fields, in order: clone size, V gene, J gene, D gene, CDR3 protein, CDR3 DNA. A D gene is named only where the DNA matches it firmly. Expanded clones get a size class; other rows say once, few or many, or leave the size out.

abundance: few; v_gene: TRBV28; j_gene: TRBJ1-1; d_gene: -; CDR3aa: CASSRPGLLVSTEAFF; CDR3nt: TGTGCCAGCAGTCGACCCGGACTTTTGGTGAGCACTGAAGCTTTCTTT
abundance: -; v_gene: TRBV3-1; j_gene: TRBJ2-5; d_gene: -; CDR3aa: CASSLEIADQETQYF; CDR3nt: TGTGCCAGCAGCCTTGAGATAGCGGACCAAGAGACCCAGTACTTC
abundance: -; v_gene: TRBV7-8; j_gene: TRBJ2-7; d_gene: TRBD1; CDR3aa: CASSSRTGSFYEQYF; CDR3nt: TGTGCCAGCAGTTCGAGGACAGGTTCATTCTACGAGCAGTACTTC
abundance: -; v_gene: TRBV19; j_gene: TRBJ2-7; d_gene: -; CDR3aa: CASSLNGGLEQYF; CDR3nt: TGTGCCAGTAGCCTCAATGGGGGGCTCGAGCAGTACTTC
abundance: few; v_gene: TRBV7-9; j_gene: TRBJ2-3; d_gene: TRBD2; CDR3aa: CASRPSGLATQYF; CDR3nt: TGTGCCAGCAGGCCGTCCGGACTAGCTACGCAGTATTTT
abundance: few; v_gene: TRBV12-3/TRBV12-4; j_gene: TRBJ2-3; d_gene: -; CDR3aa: CASSRDLTVTDTQYF; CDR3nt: TGTGCCAGCAGTAGGGACTTGACCGTCACAGATACGCAGTATTTT
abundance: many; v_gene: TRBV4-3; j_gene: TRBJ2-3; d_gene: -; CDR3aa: CASSQDVGSLDDLDTQYF; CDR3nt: TGCGCCAGCAGCCAAGATGTGGGTTCGCTAGATGATCTCGATACGCAGTATTTT
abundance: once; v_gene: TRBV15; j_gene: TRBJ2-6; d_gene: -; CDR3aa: CATSSAFSGANVLTF; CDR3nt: TGTGCCACCAGCAGTGCTTTCTCTGGGGCCAACGTCCTGACTTTC
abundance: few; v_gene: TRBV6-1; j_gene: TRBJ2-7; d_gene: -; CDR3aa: CASSDPVLRKGLGEQYF; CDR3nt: TGTGCCAGCAGTGACCCCGTCCTCAGGAAGGGCTTGGGCGAGCAGTACTTC
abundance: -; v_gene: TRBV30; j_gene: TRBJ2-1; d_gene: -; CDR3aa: CAWSTGLGNEQFF; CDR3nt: TGTGCCTGGAGTACGGGATTGGGGAATGAGCAGTTCTTC
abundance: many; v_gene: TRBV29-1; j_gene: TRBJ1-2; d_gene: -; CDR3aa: CSVLTGTDKTNYGYTF; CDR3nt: TGCAGCGTCCTTACCGGGACCGATAAGACTAACTATGGCTACACCTTC
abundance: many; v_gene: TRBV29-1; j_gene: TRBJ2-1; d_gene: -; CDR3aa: CSVAQNHEQFF; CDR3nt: TGCAGCGTTGCTCAGAACCATGAGCAGTTCTTC